The rows below give T cell receptor beta chains drawn from one sample of a study of CD8+ T cells in alopecia areata. TCRdb's table, derived via immunoSEQ multiplex PCR, lists solely in-frame clones and lacks some. The sample lists fewer than 250,000 clones; about 53% were seen once. The material sequenced was CD4+ T cells sorted from blood, taken at week 0. The receptors were sampled from a human donor with alopecia areata. Both conserved end residues are part of each CDR3. The order of the fields is clone size, D gene, V gene, J gene, CDR3 DNA, CDR3 protein. The D gene is left open where the match is weak. Size is omitted from some rows. Given values are once, few, many or a class for expanded clones.

NA,NA,TRBV9,TRBJ2-1,TGTGCCAGCAGCCCACGGGAGCGCGCCTACAATGAGCAGTTCTTC,CASSPRERAYNEQFF
NA,NA,TRBV7-9,TRBJ1-5,TGTGCCAGCAGCTTAGAGGCCTCGGCCCAGCATTTT,CASSLEASAQHF
NA,TRBD2,TRBV30,TRBJ2-1,TGTGCCTGGAGACCCAGCGGGAGCTACAGTGAGCAGTTCTTC,CAWRPSGSYSEQFF
NA,NA,TRBV27,TRBJ1-6,TGTGCCAGCAGTTGGGTCAGGGACAATTCACCCCTCCACTTT,CASSWVRDNSPLHF
few,TRBD1,TRBV5-4,TRBJ2-2,TGTGCCAGCAGCACAGGACAGGGACGGAGAATCACCGGGGAGCTGTTTTTT,CASSTGQGRRITGELFF
NA,NA,TRBV6-1,TRBJ1-6,TGTGCCAGCAGTCCAGGACGGGGTTTTTCACCCCTCCACTTT,CASSPGRGFSPLHF
NA,NA,TRBV29-1,TRBJ1-4,TGCAGCGCTGGTGAACCTTATGCAACTAATGAAAAACTGTTTTTT,CSAGEPYATNEKLFF
few,TRBD1,TRBV9,TRBJ1-4,TGTGCCAGCAGCTTTCGACCTACAGGGGAACGAGAAAAACTGTTTTTT,CASSFRPTGEREKLFF
NA,NA,TRBV30,TRBJ2-4,TGTGCCTGGAGTGTCGGCATAGCCAAAAACATTCAGTACTTC,CAWSVGIAKNIQYF
few,NA,TRBV29-1,TRBJ2-2,TGCAGCGGTCAGCGGGTAAACACCGGGGAGCTGTTTTTT,CSGQRVNTGELFF
NA,NA,TRBV29-1,TRBJ2-1,TGCAGCGTTGACCGGGGTAATGAGCAGTTCTTC,CSVDRGNEQFF
few,NA,TRBV10-3,TRBJ1-6,TGTGCCATCAGTGACAGGGTTGAGAATTCACCCCTCCACTTT,CAISDRVENSPLHF
once,NA,TRBV30,TRBJ1-2,TGTGCCTGGAGTGTACGAGGTGGCTACACCTTC,CAWSVRGGYTF
NA,NA,TRBV4-1,TRBJ2-5,TGCGCCAGCAGCCAAGGGAGAACCCAGTACTTC,CASSQGRTQYF
NA,NA,TRBV25-1,TRBJ1-2,TGTGCCAGCAAAGGACTACGGGAGGGATATGGCTACACCTTC,CASKGLREGYGYTF
NA,NA,TRBV7-9,TRBJ2-5,TGTGCCAGCAGCTTAGTGGAGACCCAGTACTTC,CASSLVETQYF
NA,NA,TRBV30,TRBJ1-5,TGTGCCTGGAGTCTAGGCCAGGGGAATCAGCCCCAGCATTTT,CAWSLGQGNQPQHF
few,TRBD1,TRBV29-1,TRBJ1-2,TGCAGCTCCCGGGACAGCGAGCACACCTTC,CSSRDSEHTF
NA,NA,TRBV4-1,TRBJ2-7,TGCGCCAGCCGGAATTGGACGGGTCGGTCCTACGAGCAGTACTTC,CASRNWTGRSYEQYF
NA,TRBD1,TRBV6-1,TRBJ1-5,TGTGCCAGCAGTGCCCAGGGGGTAAACCAGCCCCAGCATTTT,CASSAQGVNQPQHF
few,NA,TRBV7-2,TRBJ2-3,TGTGCCAGCAGCTTAGAAGGGCGCACAGATACGCAGTATTTT,CASSLEGRTDTQYF
NA,NA,TRBV7-3,TRBJ2-2,TGTGCCAGCAGCGCAAAGGGGACCGGGGAGCTGTTTTTT,CASSAKGTGELFF
NA,TRBD1,TRBV7-9,TRBJ1-1,TGTGCCAGCAGCAACCGGACAGGGGCCCAGGAAGCTTTCTTT,CASSNRTGAQEAFF
few,NA,TRBV10-2,TRBJ1-5,TGCGCCAGCAGTGAAGGGACACAGGGCAATCAGCCCCAGCATTTT,CASSEGTQGNQPQHF
NA,TRBD1,TRBV25-1,TRBJ1-1,TGTGCCAGCAGTGAATATTCCGAAAGTCAGGGGGCGACGTCTGAAGCTTTCTTT,CASSEYSESQGATSEAFF
NA,NA,TRBV5-1,TRBJ1-1,TGCGCCAGCAGCTTGGCCGGGCCAAACATGAACACTGAAGCTTTTTTT,CASSLAGPNMNTEAFF
few,TRBD1,TRBV18,TRBJ2-2,TGTGCCAGCTCACCACCTGCGTGGCAGGGGGATGACACCGGGGAGCTGTTTTTT,CASSPPAWQGDDTGELFF
NA,NA,TRBV5-1,TRBJ2-1,TGCGCCAGCAGCTTGAATTTACGGTCCGGGGGCAACTACAATGAGCAGTTCTTC,CASSLNLRSGGNYNEQFF
few,NA,TRBV14,TRBJ1-6,TGTGCCAGCAGCCAAGACGCCCGACCCCTCCACTTT,CASSQDARPLHF
few,NA,TRBV6-5,TRBJ1-5,TGTGCCAGCACCCCAGGGGGCAATCAGCCCCAGCATTTT,CASTPGGNQPQHF
NA,NA,TRBV10-3,TRBJ2-5,TGTGCCATCACCCCTCTGCAGGGAGGAGAGACCCAGTACTTC,CAITPLQGGETQYF
NA,NA,TRBV30,TRBJ1-2,TGTGCCTGGAGTTTAGGGTTGTCGGCCGTGGGCTACACCTTC,CAWSLGLSAVGYTF
NA,TRBD1,TRBV7-2,TRBJ1-5,TGTGCCAGCAGCTTAAAGGGGGCGGGACAGCCCCAGCATTTT,CASSLKGAGQPQHF
NA,NA,TRBV30,TRBJ1-5,TGTGCCTGGAGTGGTGGAGGGGGCAATCAGCCCCAGCATTTT,CAWSGGGGNQPQHF
NA,NA,TRBV10-3,TRBJ2-2,TGTGCCATCAGTGTGTACGCGAACACCGGGGAGCTGTTTTTT,CAISVYANTGELFF
NA,NA,TRBV7-9,TRBJ1-2,TGTGCCAGCAGCGCGCCTAATTATGGCTACACCTTC,CASSAPNYGYTF
NA,NA,TRBV5-1,TRBJ2-3,TGCGCCAGCAGCTTGCGCGGACAAGATACGCAGTATTTT,CASSLRGQDTQYF
NA,TRBD1,TRBV29-1,TRBJ2-7,TGCAGCGTTGGACAGGGGGCTCACGAGCAGTACTTC,CSVGQGAHEQYF
few,NA,TRBV7-9,TRBJ2-7,TGTGCCAGCAGCCCCGGCCAGAGCTCCTACGAGCAGTACTTC,CASSPGQSSYEQYF
NA,NA,TRBV30,TRBJ1-5,TGTGCCTGGAGTAAGGGCTCACATAGGGGCAATCAGCCCCAGCATTTT,CAWSKGSHRGNQPQHF
NA,TRBD2,TRBV7-9,TRBJ2-1,TGTGCCAGCAGCCTAAAGGGACTAGCAAATGAGCAGTTCTTC,CASSLKGLANEQFF
few,NA,TRBV2,TRBJ1-2,TGTGCCAGCACGGGCTTGAAGGACGGGGGCTACACCTTC,CASTGLKDGGYTF
NA,NA,TRBV4-1,TRBJ1-5,TGCGCCAGCAGCCAAGGCCTACAGGGAAGAAGCAATCAGCCCCAGCATTTT,CASSQGLQGRSNQPQHF
NA,NA,TRBV11-2,TRBJ2-7,TGTGCCAGCAGCCCTCTCTCGCAACACTCCTACGAGCAGTACTTC,CASSPLSQHSYEQYF